Below, 4 T cell receptor beta chains from the same sample are listed, as sequenced in a study of Graves' ophthalmopathy and Graves' hyperthyroidism. Amplification of the TCR beta CDR3 regions used RNA transcripts (as template). HTBI-primed RT-PCR formed the first round, and a multiplex PCR formed the second. TCRdb re-called the multiplex PCR reads with MiXCR, one entry per CDR3 protein. Of some 1.1 million distinct CDR3 sequences in the sample, about 38% were seen once. The specimen was peripheral blood or thyroid tissue (not recorded which). The receptors were gathered from an adult man with Graves' hyperthyroidism.

J is TRBJ1-5 and V is TRBV24-1; the D is unclear. Germline V lookup: CDR1 KGHDR, CDR2 SFDVKD. CDR3 length: 15 residues. The V gene lost 6 bases and the J gene lost 0 bases, with 11 bases spanning the gap. The CDR3 DNA is TGTGCCACCAGTAGGGCAGGCAATAGCAATCAGCCCCAGCATTTT. This gives the protein CATSRAGNSNQPQHF.

The chain couples TRBV7-9 to TRBJ2-7, with 12 positions matching TRBD1. The CDR3 runs 15 residues. V lost 4 bases, J lost 6 bases, and 7 bases stayed unmatched. Germline CDR1 reads SEHNR; CDR2 reads FQNEAQ (reference sequence). The DNA of the CDR3 is TGTGCCAGCAGCTCCCAGCCGGGACAGGGGGCCGAGCAGTACTTC. It specifies CASSSQPGQGAEQYF.

Worth noting for this clonotype: This may stem from a read error, because a much larger clone lies one nucleotide away. This sequence joins TRBV20-1 and TRBJ2-7; TRBD1 might be the D (5 bases). Germline V gives CDR1 DFQATT, CDR2 SNEGSKA (reference sequence). CDR3 length: 15 amino acids. The CDR3 DNA reads as TGCAGCGCCAAAGGTACAGGCCCGCACTCCTACGAGCAGTACTTC. Encoded protein: CSAKGTGPHSYEQYF.

The V call is TRBV19, the J call TRBJ1-1; a possible D gene is TRBD1 (5 bases). The CDR3 consists of 13 residues. Trimming left V 3 bases short and J 10 bases short, with 15 bases between. Germline V gene data show CDR1 as LNHDA and CDR2 as SQIVND (reference sequence). The CDR3 here is CASSIVGALGAFF. CDR3 DNA sequence: TGTGCCAGTAGTATTGTAGGGGCACTGGGAGCTTTCTTT. The variable domain in full, with the rest retrieved from reference TRBV19 and TRBJ1-1, is DGGITQSPKYLFRKEGQNVTLSCEQNLNHDAMYWYRQDPGQGLRLIYYSQIVNDFQKGDIAEGYSVSREKKESFPLTVTSAQKNPTAFYLCASSIVGALGAFFGQGTRLTVV.